This T cell receptor (beta chain) was captured by sequencing in a study of HIV-infected children after antiretroviral therapy interruption. Overall study: Most participating children were previously exposed to EBV and CMV. Regarding the study as a whole: The Gini coefficient of naive CD4+ repertoires rose, returning to baseline by 3 years.

A 3' RACE protocol on RNA, with unique molecular identifiers, produced the TCR library. TCRdb reprocessed the 3' RACE reads via MiXCR and lists one record per CDR3 protein. Among some 90,000 distinct CDR3 sequences listed, about 7.2% were seen once. Described treatment: PENTA 11 planned treatment interruption arm or continuous ART arm. Participants had taken at least three-drug ART for at least 24 weeks. Only samples with at least 5 million viable PBMCs qualified. This clonotype was detected many times. What it binds is not known. Sequenced material: CD45RA+ CD4+ T cells from PBMCs, pooled from several time points, taken from a donor given antiretroviral therapy, either interrupted or continuous. Subset indicated: naive CD4+ CD45RA+ CD45RO- T cells. The receptor comes from a pool of human donors with HIV.

The CDR3 loop is CAAGTQSVKPLHF. The CDR3 nucleotides read TGTGCCGCGGGGACCCAAAGCGTGAAGCCCCTCCACTTT. This chain links TRBV30 with TRBJ1-6; the D gene is possibly TRBD1 (5 bases). CDR3 length equals 13 residues. The V gene lost 8 bases and the J gene lost 13 bases, with 21 bases spanning the gap. The germline gives CDR1 GTSNPN, CDR2 SVGIG (reference sequence).